This TCR beta chain was documented in a study of naive and memory T cell subsets. Adult healthy volunteers gave 2.5 ml peripheral blood for whole-blood RNA. A UMI-containing oligonucleotide was joined by 3' ligation to the TCR cDNA template. Input was roughly 1 to 1000 ng of DNase-treated total RNA without cell sorting. V lost 3 bases, J lost 11 bases, and 6 bases stayed unmatched. The CDR3 spans 11 residues. From germline, CDR1 is DFQATT and CDR2 SNEGSKA (reference sequence). Reverse transcription of blood and skin TCR RNA was primed at alpha and beta constant regions. TCRdb reanalysed the 5' RACE reads using MiXCR and keeps one entry per CDR3 protein. Of over 20,000 distinct CDR3 sequences listed, less than 25% are singletons. This clonotype occurred many times.

The receptor comes from a female donor in good health. The chain uses TRBV20-1 and TRBJ1-1; 7 positions match TRBD1. The CDR3 region is CSASITGVAFF. The CDR3 DNA reads as TGCAGTGCTAGTATCACAGGGGTTGCTTTCTTT.